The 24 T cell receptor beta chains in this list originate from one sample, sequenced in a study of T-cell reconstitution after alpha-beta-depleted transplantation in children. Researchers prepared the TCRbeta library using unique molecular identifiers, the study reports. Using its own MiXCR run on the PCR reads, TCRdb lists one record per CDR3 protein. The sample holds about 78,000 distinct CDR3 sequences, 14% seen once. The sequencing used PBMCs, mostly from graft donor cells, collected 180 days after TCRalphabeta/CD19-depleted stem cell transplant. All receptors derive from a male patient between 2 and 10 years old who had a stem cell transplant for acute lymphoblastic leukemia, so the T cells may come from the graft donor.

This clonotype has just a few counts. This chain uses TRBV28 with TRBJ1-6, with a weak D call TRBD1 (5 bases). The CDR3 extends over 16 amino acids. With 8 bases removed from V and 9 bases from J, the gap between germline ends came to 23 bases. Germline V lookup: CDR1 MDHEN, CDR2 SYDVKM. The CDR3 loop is CASGPGGTKGVSPLHF. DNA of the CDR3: TGTGCCAGCGGCCCCGGGGGAACAAAAGGGGTTTCACCCCTCCACTTT.

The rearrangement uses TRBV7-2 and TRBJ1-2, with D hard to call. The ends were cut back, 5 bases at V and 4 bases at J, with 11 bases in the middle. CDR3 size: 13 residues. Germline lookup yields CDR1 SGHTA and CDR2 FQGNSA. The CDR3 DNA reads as TGTGCCAGCAGCCGAAACGGGGTCTATGGCTACACCTTC. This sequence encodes CASSRNGVYGYTF.

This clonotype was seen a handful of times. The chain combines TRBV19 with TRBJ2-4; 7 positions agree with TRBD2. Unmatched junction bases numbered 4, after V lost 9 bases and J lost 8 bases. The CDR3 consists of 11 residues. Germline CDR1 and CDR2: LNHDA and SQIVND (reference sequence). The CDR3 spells CASGLGYIQYF. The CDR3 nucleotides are TGTGCCAGCGGACTAGGATACATTCAGTACTTC.

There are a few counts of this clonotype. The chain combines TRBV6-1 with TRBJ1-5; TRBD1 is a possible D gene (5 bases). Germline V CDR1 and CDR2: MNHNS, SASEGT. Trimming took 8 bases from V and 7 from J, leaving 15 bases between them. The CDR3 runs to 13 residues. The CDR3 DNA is TGTGCCAGCTCCAGGGAAAGGGAGCAGCCCCAGCATTTT. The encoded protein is CASSREREQPQHF.

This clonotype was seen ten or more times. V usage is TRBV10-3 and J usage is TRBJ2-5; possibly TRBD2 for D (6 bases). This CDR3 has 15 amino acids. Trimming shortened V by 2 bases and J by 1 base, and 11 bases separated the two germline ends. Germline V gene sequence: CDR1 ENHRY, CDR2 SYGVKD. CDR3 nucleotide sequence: TGTGCCATCAGTGAGGGGGCGGGACTCCAAGAGACCCAGTACTTC. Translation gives CAISEGAGLQETQYF.

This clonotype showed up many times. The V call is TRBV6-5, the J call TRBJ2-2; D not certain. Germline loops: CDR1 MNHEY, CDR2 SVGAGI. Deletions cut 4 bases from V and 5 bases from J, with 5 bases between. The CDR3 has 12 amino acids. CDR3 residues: CASSSDTGELFF. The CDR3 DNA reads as TGTGCCAGCAGTTCGGATACCGGGGAGCTGTTTTTT.

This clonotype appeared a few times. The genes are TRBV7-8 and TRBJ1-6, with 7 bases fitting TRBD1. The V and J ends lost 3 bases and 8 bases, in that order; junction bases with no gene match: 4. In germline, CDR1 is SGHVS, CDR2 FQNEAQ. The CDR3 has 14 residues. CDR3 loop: CASSFDRVDSPLHF. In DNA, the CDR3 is TGTGCCAGCAGCTTTGACAGGGTTGATTCACCCCTCCACTTT.

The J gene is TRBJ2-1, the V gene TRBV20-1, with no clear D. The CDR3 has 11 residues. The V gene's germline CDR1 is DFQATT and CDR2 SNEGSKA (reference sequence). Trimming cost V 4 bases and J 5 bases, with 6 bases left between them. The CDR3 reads CSANTNNEQFF. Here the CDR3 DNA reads TGCAGTGCTAACACAAACAATGAGCAGTTCTTC.

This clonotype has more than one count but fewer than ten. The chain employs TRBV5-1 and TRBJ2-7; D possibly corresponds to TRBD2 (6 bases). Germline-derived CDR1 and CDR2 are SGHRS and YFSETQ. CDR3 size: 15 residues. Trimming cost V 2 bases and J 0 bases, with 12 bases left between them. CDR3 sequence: CASSFMGRSSYEQYF. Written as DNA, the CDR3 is TGCGCCAGCAGCTTTATGGGGAGGAGCTCCTACGAGCAGTACTTC.

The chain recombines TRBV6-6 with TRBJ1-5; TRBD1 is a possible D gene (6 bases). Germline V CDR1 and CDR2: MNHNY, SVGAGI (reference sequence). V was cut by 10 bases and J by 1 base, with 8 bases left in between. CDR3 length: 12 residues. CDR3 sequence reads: CATQGSNQPQHF. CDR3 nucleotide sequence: TGTGCCACGCAGGGGAGCAATCAGCCCCAGCATTTT.

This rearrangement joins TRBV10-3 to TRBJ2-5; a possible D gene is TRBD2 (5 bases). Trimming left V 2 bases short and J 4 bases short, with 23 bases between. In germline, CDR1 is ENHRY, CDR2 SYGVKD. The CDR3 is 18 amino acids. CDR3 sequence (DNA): TGTGCCATCAGTGAGACGGACGGAAATCCACAAGGAGGAGAGACCCAGTACTTC. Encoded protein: CAISETDGNPQGGETQYF.

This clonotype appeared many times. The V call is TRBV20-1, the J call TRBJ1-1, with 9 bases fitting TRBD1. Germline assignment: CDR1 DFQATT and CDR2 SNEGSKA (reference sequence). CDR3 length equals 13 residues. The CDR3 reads CIPGTGMNTEAFF. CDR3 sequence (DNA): TGCATCCCCGGGACAGGGATGAACACTGAAGCTTTCTTT.

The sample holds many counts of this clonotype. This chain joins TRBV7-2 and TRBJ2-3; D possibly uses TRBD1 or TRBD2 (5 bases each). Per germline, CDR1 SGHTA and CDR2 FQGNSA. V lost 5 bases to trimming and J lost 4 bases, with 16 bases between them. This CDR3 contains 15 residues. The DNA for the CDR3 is TGTGCCAGCAGCCCCGGGCAGGGAGCGTCAGATACGCAGTATTTT. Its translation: CASSPGQGASDTQYF.

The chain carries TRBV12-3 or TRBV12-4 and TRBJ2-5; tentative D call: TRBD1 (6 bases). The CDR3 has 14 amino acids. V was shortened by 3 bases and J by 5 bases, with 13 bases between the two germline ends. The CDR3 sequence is CASSFQGLGETQYF. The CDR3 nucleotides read TGTGCCAGCAGTTTCCAGGGGCTTGGGGAGACCCAGTACTTC.

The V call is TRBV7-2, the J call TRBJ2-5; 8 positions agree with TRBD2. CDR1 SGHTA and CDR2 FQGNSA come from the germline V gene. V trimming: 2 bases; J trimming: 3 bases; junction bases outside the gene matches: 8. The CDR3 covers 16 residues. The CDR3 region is CASSLTPGTREETQYF. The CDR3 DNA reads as TGTGCCAGCAGCTTAACACCCGGGACTAGGGAAGAGACCCAGTACTTC.

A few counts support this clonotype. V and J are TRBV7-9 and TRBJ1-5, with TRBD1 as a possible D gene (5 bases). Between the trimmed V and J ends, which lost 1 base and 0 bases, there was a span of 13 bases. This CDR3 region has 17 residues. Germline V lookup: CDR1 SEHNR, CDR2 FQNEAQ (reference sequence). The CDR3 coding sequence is TGTGCCAGCAGCTTAGGGTCAGGGTACGGTAGCAATCAGCCCCAGCATTTT. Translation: CASSLGSGYGSNQPQHF.

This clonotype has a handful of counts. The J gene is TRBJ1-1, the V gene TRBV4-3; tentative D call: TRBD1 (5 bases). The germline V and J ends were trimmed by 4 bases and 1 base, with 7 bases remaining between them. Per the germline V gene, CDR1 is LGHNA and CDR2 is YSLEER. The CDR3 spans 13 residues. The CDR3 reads CASSPGGNTEAFF. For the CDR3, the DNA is TGCGCCAGCAGCCCCGGGGGGAACACTGAAGCTTTCTTT.

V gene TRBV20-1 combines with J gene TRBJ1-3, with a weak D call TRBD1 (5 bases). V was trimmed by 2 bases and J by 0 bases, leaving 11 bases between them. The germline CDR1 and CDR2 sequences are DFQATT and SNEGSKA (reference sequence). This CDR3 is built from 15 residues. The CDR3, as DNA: TGCAGTGCTAGATCCGGGGCGAGCTCTGGAAACACCATATATTTT. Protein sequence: CSARSGASSGNTIYF.

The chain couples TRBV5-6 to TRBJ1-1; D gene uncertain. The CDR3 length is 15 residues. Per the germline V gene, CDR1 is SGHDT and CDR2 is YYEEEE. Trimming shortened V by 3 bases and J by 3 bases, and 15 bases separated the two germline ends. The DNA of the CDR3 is TGTGCCAGCAGCTCCGTCCCAATACTAGACACTGAAGCTTTCTTT. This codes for CASSSVPILDTEAFF.

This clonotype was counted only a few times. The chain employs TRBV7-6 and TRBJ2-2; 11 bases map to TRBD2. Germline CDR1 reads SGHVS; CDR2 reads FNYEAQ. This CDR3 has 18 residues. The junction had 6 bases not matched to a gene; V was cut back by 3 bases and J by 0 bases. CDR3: CASSFGLAGISNTGELFF. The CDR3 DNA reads TGTGCCAGCAGCTTCGGACTAGCGGGCATTTCGAACACCGGGGAGCTGTTTTTT.

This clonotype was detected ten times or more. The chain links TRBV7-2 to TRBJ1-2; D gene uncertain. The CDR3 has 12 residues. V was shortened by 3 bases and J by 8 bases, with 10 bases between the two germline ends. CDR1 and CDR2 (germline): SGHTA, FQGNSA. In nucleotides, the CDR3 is TGTGCCAGCAGCTTTGTGGGGAGGGGCTACACCTTC. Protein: CASSFVGRGYTF. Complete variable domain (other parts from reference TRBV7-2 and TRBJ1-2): GAGVSQSPSNKVTEKGKDVELRCDPISGHTALYWYRQSLGQGLEFLIYFQGNSAPDKSGLPSDRFSAERTGGSVSTLTIQRTQQEDSAVYLCASSFVGRGYTFGSGTRLTVV.

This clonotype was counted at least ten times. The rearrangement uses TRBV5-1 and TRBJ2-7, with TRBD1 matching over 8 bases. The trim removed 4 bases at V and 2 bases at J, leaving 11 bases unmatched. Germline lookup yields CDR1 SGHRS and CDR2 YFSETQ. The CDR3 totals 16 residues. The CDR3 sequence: CASSLFRGRKTYEQYF. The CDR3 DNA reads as TGCGCCAGCAGCCTTTTCAGGGGGCGGAAAACCTACGAGCAGTACTTC. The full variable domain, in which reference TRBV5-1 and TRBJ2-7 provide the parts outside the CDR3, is KAGVTQTPRYLIKTRGQQVTLSCSPISGHRSVSWYQQTPGQGLQFLFEYFSETQRNKGNFPGRFSGRQFSNSRSEMNVSTLELGDSALYLCASSLFRGRKTYEQYFGPGTRLTVT.

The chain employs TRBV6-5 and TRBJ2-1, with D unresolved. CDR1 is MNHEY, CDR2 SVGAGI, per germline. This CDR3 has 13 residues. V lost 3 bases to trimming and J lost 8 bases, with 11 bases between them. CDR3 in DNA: TGTGCCAGCAGTTATGCTAGTTGGGATGAGCAGTTCTTC. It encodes CASSYASWDEQFF.

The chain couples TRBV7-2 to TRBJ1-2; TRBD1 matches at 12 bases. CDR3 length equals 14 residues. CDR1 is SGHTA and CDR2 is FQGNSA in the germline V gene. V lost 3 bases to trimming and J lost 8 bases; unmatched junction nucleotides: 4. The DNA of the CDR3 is TGTGCCAGCAGCTTCGGGACAGGGGGCCAGGGCTACACCTTC. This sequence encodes CASSFGTGGQGYTF.